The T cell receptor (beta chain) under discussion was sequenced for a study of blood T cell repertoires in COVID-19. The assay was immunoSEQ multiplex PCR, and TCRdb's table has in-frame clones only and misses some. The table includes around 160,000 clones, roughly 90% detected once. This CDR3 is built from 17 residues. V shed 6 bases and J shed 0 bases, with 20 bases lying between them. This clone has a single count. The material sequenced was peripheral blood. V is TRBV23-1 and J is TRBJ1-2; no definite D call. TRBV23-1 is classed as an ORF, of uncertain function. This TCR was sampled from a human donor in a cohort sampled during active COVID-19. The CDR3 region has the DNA TGCGCCAGCAGCCCCACTCCTTCGGGTTGGACTAACTATGGCTACACCTTC. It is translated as CASSPTPSGWTNYGYTF.